This is a list of T cell receptor beta chains from one sample in a study of blood T cell repertoires in COVID-19. Using immunoSEQ multiplex PCR, the repertoire was profiled, and TCRdb retains in-frame clones only, with some absent. The sample has approximately 97,000 clones, about 90% seen once; the top ten hold about 3.9%. The sample consisted of peripheral blood. All receptors come from a man aged 18 to 35 with acute or convalescent COVID-19. CDR3s include the opening cysteine and the closing phenylalanine or tryptophan. D genes are given only for firm matches. Expanded clones are given a class, and other clones once, few, many or no size at all.

len	d_gene	abundance	v_gene	j_gene	CDR3nt	CDR3aa
14	TRBD1	NA	TRBV6-5	TRBJ1-5	TGTGCCAGCAGTAACAGGGGGAGCAATCAGCCCCAGCATTTT	CASSNRGSNQPQHF
17	TRBD1	NA	TRBV9	TRBJ1-1	TGTGCCAGCAGCGTAGAGCCCAGGGGGCTCGCGAACACTGAAGCTTTCTTT	CASSVEPRGLANTEAFF
15	NA	NA	TRBV2	TRBJ1-5	TGTGCCAGCAGTGCGTCGGGACTTAGCAATCAGCCCCAGCATTTT	CASSASGLSNQPQHF
16	NA	NA	TRBV15	TRBJ2-6	TGTGCCACCAGCAGCCTCCCGAGAGGTGGGGCCAACGTCCTGACTTTC	CATSSLPRGGANVLTF
13	NA	NA	TRBV7-7	TRBJ2-3	TGTGCCAGCAGCTTAGGGATCGGGGATACGCAGTATTTT	CASSLGIGDTQYF
15	NA	NA	TRBV5-5	TRBJ2-2	TGTGCCAGCAGCTTAAGGGGCTTGGACACCGGGGAGCTGTTTTTT	CASSLRGLDTGELFF
15	TRBD1	NA	TRBV24-1	TRBJ2-1	TGTGCCACCCAAAGGACAGGGGTCATCTACAATGAGCAGTTCTTC	CATQRTGVIYNEQFF
15	NA	NA	TRBV11-3	TRBJ2-3	TGTGCCAGCAGCCCTTATACAGGGAACACAGATACGCAGTATTTT	CASSPYTGNTDTQYF
15	NA	NA	TRBV9	TRBJ2-3	TGTGCCAGCAGCGTAGCTCAGGATATCGCAGATACGCAGTATTTT	CASSVAQDIADTQYF
13	TRBD1	NA	TRBV12-3/TRBV12-4	TRBJ2-1	TGTGCCAGCAGTTTAATAGGGGGCCGTGAGCAGTTCTTC	CASSLIGGREQFF
12	NA	NA	TRBV25-1	TRBJ2-5	TGTGCCAGCAGCCCCGGCGGAGAGACCCAGTACTTC	CASSPGGETQYF
18	NA	NA	TRBV14	TRBJ1-1	TGTGCCAGCAGCCATCGGATGAGGCAGGGCTATTTGGTGACTGAAGCTTTCTTT	CASSHRMRQGYLVTEAFF
17	TRBD1	NA	TRBV13	TRBJ1-6	TGTGCCAGCAGCTTCCGGACAGGGGGCTCCTATAATTCACCCCTCCACTTT	CASSFRTGGSYNSPLHF
13	NA	NA	TRBV13	TRBJ2-7	TGTGCCAGCAGACCGAGACTAGGGGCCGAGCAGTACTTC	CASRPRLGAEQYF
14	TRBD1	NA	TRBV27	TRBJ1-1	TGTGCCAGCAGTTATCTGACAGGGAATGCTGAAGCTTTCTTT	CASSYLTGNAEAFF
14	TRBD1	NA	TRBV27	TRBJ1-1	TGTGCCAGCAGTCCGACAGGGTTAGGCACTGAAGCTTTCTTT	CASSPTGLGTEAFF
15	NA	NA	TRBV27	TRBJ2-7	NA	CASSFGAGSGYEQYF
15	NA	NA	TRBV13	TRBJ2-3	TGTGCCAGCAGCCCCAGAACCGGGAACCCAGATACGCAGTATTTT	CASSPRTGNPDTQYF
15	NA	NA	TRBV6-6	TRBJ1-1	TGTGCCAGCGCCCCATTAGGGGTTTTAGGCACTGAAGCTTTCTTT	CASAPLGVLGTEAFF
14	TRBD1	NA	TRBV5-1	TRBJ1-2	TGCGCCAGCAGCTCCACCGGACAGGACTATGGCTACACCTTC	CASSSTGQDYGYTF
14	TRBD2	NA	TRBV3-1/TRBV3-2	TRBJ2-7	TGTGCCAGCAGCCCATGGGAGGGTGGCTACGAGCAGTACTTC	CASSPWEGGYEQYF
15	NA	NA	TRBV27	TRBJ2-7	TGTGCCAGCAGTTTATATGACAGACAATCCTACGAGCAGTACTTC	CASSLYDRQSYEQYF
16	NA	NA	TRBV5-4	TRBJ1-6	TGTGCCAGCAGCTTGGGGGGGGGTAATGATAATTCACCCCTCCACTTT	CASSLGGGNDNSPLHF
15	TRBD2	NA	TRBV2	TRBJ2-7	TGTGCCAGCAGTAAGCCAGGGACTAGCGGCTACGAGCAGTACTTC	CASSKPGTSGYEQYF
16	NA	NA	TRBV4-1	TRBJ1-2	TGCGCCAGCAGCCAAGAAGGCGGGGGGGGTAACTATGGCTACACCTTC	CASSQEGGGGNYGYTF
15	NA	NA	TRBV5-6	TRBJ1-5	TGTGCCAGCATCATAGGCTCGGGTTCCGATCAGCCCCAGCATTTT	CASIIGSGSDQPQHF
14	TRBD2	NA	TRBV25-1	TRBJ2-7	TGTGCCAGCGGGGGGGGAGGGGACTTATACGAGCAGTACTTC	CASGGGGDLYEQYF
14	NA	NA	TRBV7-9	TRBJ1-2	TGTGCCAGCAGCTTAGTTATGGAGTCCTCTGGCTACACCTTC	CASSLVMESSGYTF
16	NA	NA	TRBV2	TRBJ2-4	TGTGCCAGCAGTGAAGCGTTAGCAAGGGCCAAAAACATTCAGTACTTC	CASSEALARAKNIQYF
12	NA	NA	TRBV11-2	TRBJ2-7	TGTGCCAGCAGCTTAGCCCCCGGGGAGCAGTACTTC	CASSLAPGEQYF
16	NA	NA	TRBV9	TRBJ2-7	TGTGCCAGCAGCGTATTTTCGGGAAAGTCAAGCTACGAGCAGTACTTC	CASSVFSGKSSYEQYF
17	TRBD2	once	TRBV27	TRBJ2-3	TGTGCCAGCAGTTTATCCCCAAACGGGGGGGCCGCAGATACGCAGTATTTT	CASSLSPNGGAADTQYF
17	NA	NA	TRBV6-1	TRBJ1-4	TGTGCCAGCAGTGAATATACGGCGGGGATCTTGGAGACTTGGCTGTTTTTT	CASSEYTAGILETWLFF
14	TRBD2	NA	TRBV5-6	TRBJ2-1	TGTGCCAGCAGCTCGTGGACTAGCGGGAGTTTGGGGTTCTTC	CASSSWTSGSLGFF
13	NA	NA	TRBV19	TRBJ2-2	TGTGCCAGTAGTACCTCACCCGGGGGGGAGCTGTTTTTT	CASSTSPGGELFF
18	TRBD1	NA	TRBV7-9	TRBJ1-4	TGTGCCAGCAGCTTATCCGGGACAGGCCCAGCAACTAATGAAAAACTGTTTTTT	CASSLSGTGPATNEKLFF
15	TRBD1	NA	TRBV9	TRBJ2-1	TGTGCCAGCAGTCGCTCCGGGACAGGGTACAATGAGCAGTTCTTC	CASSRSGTGYNEQFF
15	NA	NA	TRBV6-2/TRBV6-3	TRBJ1-4	TGTGCCAGCAGCGCCCCTGAGAGGAAGAATGAAAAACTGTTTTTT	CASSAPERKNEKLFF
16	TRBD1	NA	TRBV27	TRBJ2-2	TGTGCCAGCAGTCCTGACAGGGGCCTGAACACCGGGGAGCTGTTTTTT	CASSPDRGLNTGELFF
17	TRBD1	NA	TRBV5-5	TRBJ1-5	TGTGCCAGCAGCTTGGGGGACAGTAGAGGGTCGGGTCAGCCCCAGCATTTT	CASSLGDSRGSGQPQHF
15	NA	NA	TRBV5-6	TRBJ2-3	TGTGCCAGCAGCTTTAGCGGACCCAGCACAGATACGCAGTATTTT	CASSFSGPSTDTQYF
14	NA	once	TRBV7-9	TRBJ1-1	TGTGCCAGCAGCCGTGGACACCCGAACACTGAAGCTTTCTTT	CASSRGHPNTEAFF
11	NA	NA	TRBV3-1/TRBV3-2	TRBJ1-1	TGTGCCAGCAGCCAAGACTCGCGGGCTTTCTTT	CASSQDSRAFF
15	NA	NA	TRBV19	TRBJ2-6	TGTGCCAGTAGTATAGTCTTCTCTGGGGCCAACGTCCTGACTTTC	CASSIVFSGANVLTF
15	NA	NA	TRBV27	TRBJ2-7	TGTGCCAGCAGTTCGGCGGGCGGGGTGACCTACGAGCAGTACTTC	CASSSAGGVTYEQYF
16	TRBD1	NA	TRBV11-3	TRBJ2-1	TGTGCCAGCAGCAAAAACTCCGGGACAGGGAACAATGAGCAGTTCTTC	CASSKNSGTGNNEQFF
13	NA	NA	TRBV25-1	TRBJ2-3	TGTGCCAGCAGCTTAGGGGGCACAGATACGCAGTATTTT	CASSLGGTDTQYF
14	TRBD1	NA	TRBV5-6	TRBJ1-3	TGTGCCAGCAGCCGAGGGACAGCTGGAAACACCATATATTTT	CASSRGTAGNTIYF
15	TRBD1	NA	TRBV2	TRBJ2-7	TGTGCCAGCAGTGAAAAGGGACAGGGGTCCTACGAGCAGTACTTC	CASSEKGQGSYEQYF
16	TRBD2	NA	TRBV3-1/TRBV3-2	TRBJ2-3	TGTGCCAGCAGCCAAGAACTGAGCGGGGGGCGAGATACGCAGTATTTT	CASSQELSGGRDTQYF
12	NA	once	TRBV11-2	TRBJ2-3	TGTGCCAGCAGTATAAGCACAGATACGCAGTATTTT	CASSISTDTQYF
14	TRBD2	NA	TRBV2	TRBJ2-7	TGTGCCAGCAGTGAAGTTGGCGGGGGGGTCGAGCAGTACTTC	CASSEVGGGVEQYF
15	TRBD1	NA	TRBV5-1	TRBJ1-3	TGCGCCAGCAGCTTGAGACAGGGGGACGGAAACACCATATATTTT	CASSLRQGDGNTIYF